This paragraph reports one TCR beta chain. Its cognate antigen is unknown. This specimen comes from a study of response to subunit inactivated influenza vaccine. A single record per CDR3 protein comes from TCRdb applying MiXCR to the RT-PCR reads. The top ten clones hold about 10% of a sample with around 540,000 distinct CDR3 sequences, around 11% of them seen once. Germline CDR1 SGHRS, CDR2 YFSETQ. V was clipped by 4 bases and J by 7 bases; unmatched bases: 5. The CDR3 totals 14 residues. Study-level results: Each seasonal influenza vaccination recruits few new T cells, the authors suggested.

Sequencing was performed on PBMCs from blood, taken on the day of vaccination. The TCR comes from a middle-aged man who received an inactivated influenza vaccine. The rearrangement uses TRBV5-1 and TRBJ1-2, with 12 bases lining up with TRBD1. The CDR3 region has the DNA TGCGCCAGCAGCACGGGACAGGGGGCAGGTGGCTACACCTTC. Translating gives CASSTGQGAGGYTF.